The 16 T cell receptor beta chains listed next were all sequenced from one sample in a study of Graves' ophthalmopathy and Graves' hyperthyroidism listed by TCRdb under 2018. This sample was sequenced with an Illumina HiSeq 2000. For repertoire sequencing, TCR beta CDR3 regions were amplified from RNA transcripts. The first round was an RT-PCR using HTBI primers with the Qiagen OneStep RT-PCR kit, and this first round was followed by a second-round multiplex PCR, then size selection and purification. Starting from the raw public reads, TCRdb applied fastp trimming at Q25, assembled clones with MiXCR and retained in-frame beta chains. Each entry is one CDR3 protein sequence, shown with its most common DNA and genes. Here the sample has 500,000 to 800,000 distinct CDR3 sequences; more than 40% occur a single time. The top ten clones comprise under 3.5% of the sample. The sequencing sample was made of peripheral blood. Every receptor here comes from an adult man with Graves' ophthalmopathy.

The J gene is TRBJ2-5, the V gene TRBV7-3; 7 nucleotides line up with TRBD1. Germline values: CDR1 SGHTA, CDR2 FQGTGA. J gave up 9 bases and V 5 bases, and 3 bases lay outside the gene matches. The CDR3 covers 11 residues. CDR3 DNA sequence: TGTGCCAGCAGCCTGGGACAGCCCCAGTACTTC. It translates to CASSLGQPQYF.

This clonotype has ten or more counts. A much larger clone sits a single nucleotide away, making a read error possible. The chain combines TRBV7-2 with TRBJ1-5; D is undetermined. The CDR3 covers 13 residues. V lost 3 bases and J 0 bases, leaving 3 bases between the germline ends. Germline lookup yields CDR1 SGHTA and CDR2 FQGNSA. The DNA of the CDR3 is TGTGCCAGCAGCTTTACTAGCAATCAGCCCCAGCATTTT. This translates into CASSFTSNQPQHF. Full variable domain (outside the CDR3, taken from reference TRBV7-2 and TRBJ1-5): GAGVSQSPSNKVTEKGKDVELRCDPISGHTALYWYRQSLGQGLEFLIYFQGNSAPDKSGLPSDRFSAERTGGSVSTLTIQRTQQEDSAVYLCASSFTSNQPQHFGDGTRLSIL.

This clonotype showed up many times. J is TRBJ1-1 and V is TRBV15; no definite D call. V gave up 3 bases and J gave up 7 bases, with 9 bases separating them. This CDR3 is built from 12 residues. CDR1 LNHNV and CDR2 YYDKDF come from the germline V gene (reference sequence). CDR3 loop: CATSSPGGEAFF. The DNA of the CDR3 is TGTGCCACCAGCAGTCCTGGTGGTGAAGCTTTCTTT.

This chain joins TRBV7-9 and TRBJ2-5; either TRBD1 or TRBD2 may fit D (5 bases each). CDR1 SEHNR and CDR2 FQNEAQ come from the germline V gene (reference sequence). V shed 5 bases and J shed 0 bases, with 13 bases lying between them. The CDR3 loop spans 15 amino acids. The CDR3 region is CASSRTGTHQETQYF. CDR3 bases: TGTGCCAGCAGCCGAACCGGGACGCACCAAGAGACCCAGTACTTC.

The rearrangement links TRBV20-1 to TRBJ1-1, with D perhaps matching TRBD1 (6 bases). Trimming shortened V by 6 bases and J by 1 base, and 12 bases separated the two germline ends. CDR1 is DFQATT, CDR2 SNEGSKA, per germline (reference sequence). This CDR3 has 13 residues. DNA for the CDR3: TGCAGTGCCCCCCGGGACACGAACACTGAAGCTTTCTTT. This translates into CSAPRDTNTEAFF.

This clonotype was found many times. The CDR3 region is CASSLAPFHEQYF. The DNA of the CDR3 is TGTGCCAGCAGCTTAGCGCCGTTCCACGAGCAGTACTTC. The V call is TRBV7-6, the J call TRBJ2-7; D unresolved. Germline CDR1 and CDR2: SGHVS and FNYEAQ. The length of the CDR3 is 13 residues. V was shortened by 0 bases and J by 5 bases, with 8 bases between the two germline ends.

CDR3 nucleotide sequence: TGCGCCAGCAGCCCCGGGACAGCCTCTGGAAACACCATATATTTT. It yields the protein CASSPGTASGNTIYF. The chain combines TRBV5-1 with TRBJ1-3; 7 nucleotides line up with TRBD1. Germline V gene lookup returns CDR1 SGHRS and CDR2 YFSETQ. This CDR3 is built from 15 residues. Unmatched junction bases numbered 4, after V lost 4 bases and J lost 0 bases.

This clonotype has a single count. A much larger clonotype is one base distant, so this may be a read error. This chain links TRBV20-1 with TRBJ2-6; no definite D call. The J call may be mistaken, given a closer DNA end match to TRBJ1-2. The CDR3 runs to 13 residues. Germline lookup yields CDR1 DFQATT and CDR2 SNEGSKA (reference sequence). The CDR3 reads CSARSEDGYGYTF. DNA of the CDR3: TGCAGTGCTAGGTCCGAGGACGGCTATGGCTACACCTTC.

This clonotype was detected many times. V is TRBV7-9 and J is TRBJ1-1; 7 nucleotides align to TRBD1. CDR3 length: 16 residues. Germline assignment: CDR1 SEHNR and CDR2 FQNEAQ (reference sequence). V was pared by 0 bases and J by 3 bases, with 7 bases of the junction left unmatched. The CDR3 DNA is TGTGCCAGCAGCTTAGCGCTAAGGGGGCCTGACACTGAAGCTTTCTTT. Its translation is CASSLALRGPDTEAFF.

This clonotype was seen repeatedly, ten times or more. The chain employs TRBV10-2 and TRBJ2-5; TRBD1 matches 7 bases. The J segment lost 1 base and the V segment lost 5 bases, leaving 4 bases of the junction unmatched. The CDR3 is 14 residues long. Germline CDR1 WSHSY, CDR2 SAAADI. The CDR3 nucleotides are TGCGCCAGCAGTTTGACAGGGACCCAAGAGACCCAGTACTTC. Encoded protein: CASSLTGTQETQYF.

The J gene is TRBJ1-1, the V gene TRBV7-8; D is perhaps TRBD1 (5 bases). CDR3 size: 13 residues. Germline CDR1 reads SGHVS; CDR2 reads FQNEAQ. Trimming left V 6 bases short and J 3 bases short, with 11 bases between. DNA of the CDR3: TGTGCCAGCAGGGCAGGGAAGGACACTGAAGCTTTCTTT. Amino acids: CASRAGKDTEAFF.

This clonotype showed up just a few times. The V and J genes are TRBV20-1 and TRBJ2-7; 9 bases match TRBD1. CDR1 and CDR2 from the germline V gene are DFQATT and SNEGSKA (reference sequence). V was clipped by 5 bases and J by 3 bases; unmatched bases: 8. This CDR3 is built from 14 residues. CDR3 nucleotides: TGCAGTGCTGCAATCGGGACAGGGAACTACGAGCAGTACTTC. Translating gives CSAAIGTGNYEQYF.

This clonotype was observed a handful of times. The CDR3 reads CASSIYLVQRLDVGELFF. The CDR3 DNA reads TGTGCCAGTAGCATATACCTCGTACAACGTTTGGACGTCGGGGAGCTGTTTTTT. V gene TRBV19 combines with J gene TRBJ2-2; D unresolved. Germline V gene data show CDR1 as LNHDA and CDR2 as SQIVND (reference sequence). V shed 6 bases and J shed 7 bases, with 27 bases lying between them. CDR3 length: 18 residues.

At least ten counts were recorded for this clonotype. A junction boundary mismatches the germline segment, possibly from a read error. The chain couples TRBV7-9 to TRBJ2-7; no firm D call. Germline loops: CDR1 SEHNR, CDR2 FQNEAQ (reference sequence). The CDR3 spans 13 residues. CDR3 in DNA: TGCGCCAGCAGCTCGGGTGGGGCCTACGAGCAGTACTTC. Translation: CASSSGGAYEQYF.

V is TRBV11-2 and J is TRBJ2-7; TRBD2 agrees at 8 bases. The germline CDR1 and CDR2 sequences are SGHAT and FQNNGV. The V gene end was trimmed by 2 bases and the J gene end by 3 bases; junction bases not matched to a gene: 9. The CDR3 extends over 16 amino acids. CDR3 nucleotides: TGTGCCAGCAGCTTAAATCACGGACTAGCCCTCTACGAGCAGTACTTC. Translating it yields CASSLNHGLALYEQYF.

Concerning this clonotype itself: Relative to the germline gene, one junction end is altered; a read error may explain this. The genes are TRBV10-3 and TRBJ2-7; 8 bases agree with TRBD1. Germline CDR1 and CDR2: ENHRY and SYGVKD. There are 15 residues in the CDR3. CDR3 protein: CASSEADREFYEQYF. The DNA of the CDR3 is TGTGCCAGCAGTGAAGCGGACAGGGAGTTCTACGAGCAGTACTTC.